This TCR beta chain was identified in a study of CD8+ T cells in alopecia areata. Study overall: A 6-month off-drug phase came after tofacitinib, which had lasted 6 to 18 months. Treated patients were scored for severity by percent of scalp affected.

Germline CDR1 reads SQVTM; CDR2 reads ANQGSEA. This CDR3 comprises 13 residues. Deletions cut 7 bases from V and 0 bases from J, with 11 bases between. The sample holds a few counts of this clone. Its cognate antigen is unknown. The study, taken as a whole, reports: Amid tofacitinib therapy, many expanded lesional clones stayed present in scalp and blood.

Treatment reported: oral pan-JAK inhibitor, 5-10 mg twice daily. Sorted populations comprised CD4+ and CD8+ T cells obtained from PBMCs. TCR sequencing used cDNA made by reverse transcription of extracted RNA. Here immunoSEQ multiplex PCR was the method, and the copy in TCRdb shows in-frame clones only, minus some. In the table there are 150,000 to 250,000 clones, 58% of which are singletons. The rearrangement uses TRBV29-1 and TRBJ2-3; no clear D. This TCR was recovered from a human donor with alopecia areata. This specimen was CD4+ T cells sorted from blood, taken at week 24, from a patient treated with tofacitinib. The CDR3: CSARPPSTDTQYF. In nucleotides, the CDR3 is TGCAGCGCCAGGCCTCCAAGCACAGATACGCAGTATTTT.